Listed here are 25 T cell receptor beta chains from one sample, sequenced in a study of T-cell memory formation after mild COVID-19. TCRdb fed the 5' RACE reads into MiXCR, producing one record per CDR3 protein. The sample comprises around 180,000 distinct CDR3 sequences, around 15% of which are singletons, and roughly 1.9% rests with the top ten. The sequencing sample was made of PBMCs or a T cell subset sorted from them (not recorded which). The receptors shown here come from an adult woman who had mild COVID-19 (a few samples of this study predate the infection). Cell type and time point are not known.

The J gene is TRBJ2-1, the V gene TRBV20-1; 11 bases are a match to TRBD2. Germline-derived CDR1 and CDR2 are DFQATT and SNEGSKA (reference sequence). The CDR3 is 16 residues long. Trimming at V came to 0 bases and at J to 3 bases, leaving 4 bases not matched to a gene. CDR3 nucleotides: TGCAGTGCTAGAGAGCTCGGGACTAGCGGCTACAATGAGCAGTTCTTC. Amino acid sequence: CSARELGTSGYNEQFF.

The chain carries TRBV12-3 or TRBV12-4 and TRBJ1-1; the D is unclear. Trimming took off 3 bases at V and 0 bases at J, with 5 bases between the two ends. CDR3 length: 13 residues. The CDR3 region is CASSFVVNTEAFF. CDR3 sequence (DNA): TGTGCCAGCAGTTTTGTAGTGAACACTGAAGCTTTCTTT.

The J gene is TRBJ2-7, the V gene TRBV7-9; D unresolved. The CDR3 runs to 13 residues. V lost 3 bases and J 7 bases, leaving 13 bases between the germline ends. The V gene's germline CDR1 is SEHNR and CDR2 FQNEAQ (reference sequence). The CDR3 reads CASSFGSPREQYF. The CDR3 region has the DNA TGTGCCAGCAGCTTTGGCAGTCCGAGGGAGCAGTACTTC.

The chain uses TRBV12-3 or TRBV12-4 and TRBJ2-3; D not resolved. The CDR3 consists of 11 residues. The ends were cut back, 7 bases at V and 5 bases at J, with 7 bases in the middle. The CDR3 region has the DNA TGTGCCAGCATCAACAGAGATACGCAGTATTTT. It is translated as CASINRDTQYF.

There are many counts of this clonotype. The genes are TRBV6-2 or TRBV6-3 and TRBJ2-1; D possibly corresponds to TRBD2 (5 bases). The V gene lost 3 bases and the J gene lost 7 bases, with 7 bases spanning the gap. The CDR3 extends over 12 amino acids. The germline CDR1 and CDR2 sequences are MNHEY and SVGEGT. CDR3 in amino acids: CASSYRGNEQFF. CDR3 DNA sequence: TGTGCCAGCAGTTATCGGGGTAATGAGCAGTTCTTC.

This rearrangement joins TRBV6-2 or TRBV6-3 to TRBJ2-1, with 9 bases identical to TRBD1. After removal of 6 bases from V and 2 bases from J, the junction contained 5 bases not matched to a gene. This CDR3 is built from 15 residues. Germline V gene sequence: CDR1 MNHEY, CDR2 SVGEGT. The DNA for the CDR3 is TGTGCCAGCAGGACAGGGGGATTTGCCTACAATGAGCAGTTCTTC. Protein product: CASRTGGFAYNEQFF.

This clonotype has a handful of counts. This chain uses TRBV9 with TRBJ2-7; 11 positions match TRBD1. The ends lost 6 bases at V and 3 bases at J; junction bases unmatched: 2. The CDR3 is 13 amino acids. Germline CDR1 SGDLS, CDR2 YYNGEE. In nucleotides, the CDR3 is TGTGCCAGCACGGGACAGGGGGTCTACGAGCAGTACTTC. Amino acid sequence: CASTGQGVYEQYF.

This rearrangement joins TRBV5-4 to TRBJ2-3, with TRBD2 matching 14 bases. Germline trimming cut 4 bases from V and 4 bases from J; bases unmatched to any gene: 11. Germline V gene lookup returns CDR1 SGHNT and CDR2 YYREEE (reference sequence). The CDR3 length is 18 residues. The CDR3 nucleotides are TGTGCCAGCAGCGCGGGACTAGCGGGAGTCTCTCCTTCAGATACGCAGTATTTT. It translates to CASSAGLAGVSPSDTQYF.

This chain joins TRBV29-1 and TRBJ2-7; 11 bases align to TRBD1. Germline assignment: CDR1 SQVTM and CDR2 ANQGSEA. J was trimmed by 6 bases and V by 4 bases; bases with no gene match: 14. This CDR3 has 16 amino acids. The CDR3 sequence: CSVGRTGGAPGSEQYF. The DNA for the CDR3 is TGCAGCGTTGGACGGACAGGGGGCGCCCCGGGATCCGAGCAGTACTTC.

The chain employs TRBV5-5 and TRBJ2-5; a possible D gene is TRBD2 (6 bases). Trimming took off 0 bases at V and 1 base at J, with 13 bases between the two ends. This CDR3 is 16 amino acids long. CDR1 and CDR2 (germline): SGHKS, YYEKEE (reference sequence). In nucleotides, the CDR3 is TGTGCCAGCAGCTTGGGGCTAGCGTGGCCCCAAGAGACCCAGTACTTC. Its protein product is CASSLGLAWPQETQYF.

The chain uses TRBV30 and TRBJ2-2; 7 bases line up with TRBD1. Unmatched junction bases numbered 1, after V lost 2 bases and J lost 4 bases. The CDR3 spans 13 residues. CDR1 is GTSNPN and CDR2 is SVGIG in the germline V gene (reference sequence). The CDR3 DNA sequence: TGTGCCTGGAGTACAGGGGCCACCGGGGAGCTGTTTTTT. Translating it yields CAWSTGATGELFF.

This clonotype was found many times. DNA for the CDR3: TGTGCCAGCAGTCTTATGGGGGCGGCGGGAGGGCCCCAAGAGACCCAGTACTTC. Translation gives CASSLMGAAGGPQETQYF. The gene calls are TRBV28 and TRBJ2-5, with 9 bases aligning to TRBD2. The germline gives CDR1 MDHEN, CDR2 SYDVKM. V gave up 5 bases and J gave up 1 base; unmatched junction bases: 14. This CDR3 region has 18 residues.

The gene calls are TRBV5-1 and TRBJ2-7; the D gene is possibly TRBD1 (6 bases). Germline CDR1 reads SGHRS; CDR2 reads YFSETQ. V was pared by 4 bases and J by 4 bases, with 15 bases between. The CDR3 contains 14 residues. For the CDR3, the DNA is TGCGCCAGCAGCCTCGGACAGCCTGGGTACGAGCAGTACTTC. It yields the protein CASSLGQPGYEQYF. The full variable domain, in which reference TRBV5-1 and TRBJ2-7 provide the parts outside the CDR3, is KAGVTQTPRYLIKTRGQQVTLSCSPISGHRSVSWYQQTPGQGLQFLFEYFSETQRNKGNFPGRFSGRQFSNSRSEMNVSTLELGDSALYLCASSLGQPGYEQYFGPGTRLTVT.

The rearrangement joins TRBV6-1 to TRBJ2-1; 9 bases match TRBD2. The CDR3 totals 14 residues. V lost 4 bases to trimming and J lost 5 bases; unmatched junction nucleotides: 3. The germline V gene has CDR1 MNHNS and CDR2 SASEGT. CDR3 in amino acids: CASSARLADNEQFF. For the CDR3, the DNA is TGTGCCAGCAGTGCCCGACTAGCGGACAATGAGCAGTTCTTC.

The chain employs TRBV7-6 and TRBJ2-5; 9 positions agree with TRBD1. This CDR3 is built from 15 residues. From germline, CDR1 is SGHVS and CDR2 FNYEAQ. Unmatched junction bases numbered 9, after V lost 5 bases and J lost 5 bases. The CDR3, as DNA: TGTGCCAGCAGCATCCGACCCGGGACAGGGGAGACCCAGTACTTC. The encoded protein is CASSIRPGTGETQYF.

The chain employs TRBV12-3 or TRBV12-4 and TRBJ2-2; D is unclear. This CDR3 is 16 amino acids long. The germline V and J ends were trimmed by 0 bases and 0 bases, with 8 bases remaining between them. CDR3 nucleotides: TGTGCCAGCAGTTTAGCGCCGGGCGCGAACACCGGGGAGCTGTTTTTT. Encoded protein: CASSLAPGANTGELFF.

In its sample, this clonotype was seen many times. The V gene is TRBV7-9, the J gene TRBJ2-3; 8 nucleotides match TRBD2. This CDR3 is 15 amino acids long. The ends lost 2 bases at V and 4 bases at J; junction bases unmatched: 5. The germline CDR1 and CDR2 sequences are SEHNR and FQNEAQ (reference sequence). The CDR3: CASSLFRSGADTQYF. DNA for the CDR3: TGTGCCAGCAGCTTATTTCGTAGCGGGGCAGATACGCAGTATTTT.

The CDR3 region has the DNA TGTGCCAGCAGCCTTCAAGGATTTGGGGGGGAGACCCAGTACTTC. Amino acids: CASSLQGFGGETQYF. The V gene is TRBV7-8, the J gene TRBJ2-5, with a weak D call TRBD2 (6 bases). The ends were cut back, 5 bases at V and 5 bases at J, with 18 bases in the middle. This CDR3 comprises 15 residues. Germline V gene lookup returns CDR1 SGHVS and CDR2 FQNEAQ.

The table lists this clonotype with a few counts. CDR3 protein: CASSGGFDEQFF. The CDR3 bases are TGTGCCAGCAGCGGGGGTTTCGATGAGCAGTTCTTC. J is TRBJ2-1 and V is TRBV9, with D hard to call. The germline V gene encodes CDR1 SGDLS and CDR2 YYNGEE. The CDR3 totals 12 residues. The germline V and J ends were trimmed by 3 bases and 8 bases, with 9 bases remaining between them. Full variable domain (rest looked up from reference TRBV9 and TRBJ2-1): DSGVTQTPKHLITATGQRVTLRCSPRSGDLSVYWYQQSLDQGLQFLIQYYNGEERAKGNILERFSAQQFPDLHSELNLSSLELGDSALYFCASSGGFDEQFFGPGTRLTVL.

V gene TRBV7-7 combines with J gene TRBJ2-1, with 8 bases identical to TRBD1. The V and J ends lost 1 base and 5 bases, in that order; junction bases with no gene match: 4. Germline V lookup: CDR1 SSHAT, CDR2 FNYEAQ (reference sequence). CDR3 length: 15 amino acids. The CDR3 bases are TGTGCCAGCAGCTTAGAACAGGGGGTTCACAATGAGCAGTTCTTC. This translates into CASSLEQGVHNEQFF.

The V call is TRBV10-3, the J call TRBJ2-5, with D perhaps TRBD2 (5 bases). CDR1 is ENHRY, CDR2 SYGVKD, per germline. The CDR3 is 14 amino acids. The V and J ends lost 3 bases and 4 bases respectively, with 12 bases between them. Here the CDR3 reads CAISDTRAGETQYF. CDR3 coding DNA: TGTGCCATCAGTGACACTCGGGCGGGAGAGACCCAGTACTTC.

This clonotype was seen a few times. The V and J genes are TRBV20-1 and TRBJ1-2; D is unclear. Germline values: CDR1 DFQATT, CDR2 SNEGSKA (reference sequence). This CDR3 is built from 10 residues. Trimming took off 3 bases at V and 5 bases at J, with 4 bases between the two ends. CDR3 region: CSASEYGYTF. The CDR3 bases are TGCAGTGCTAGCGAGTATGGCTACACCTTC.

The chain carries TRBV5-1 and TRBJ1-4; the D gene is possibly TRBD1 (5 bases). CDR1 and CDR2 (germline): SGHRS, YFSETQ. The CDR3 length is 16 residues. The V gene lost 0 bases and the J gene lost 1 base, with 10 bases spanning the gap. The CDR3 sequence is CASSLDLGGTNEKLFF. The CDR3 nucleotides read TGCGCCAGCAGCTTGGACCTCGGGGGAACTAATGAAAAACTGTTTTTT. The full variable domain, with the rest looked up from reference TRBV5-1 and TRBJ1-4, is KAGVTQTPRYLIKTRGQQVTLSCSPISGHRSVSWYQQTPGQGLQFLFEYFSETQRNKGNFPGRFSGRQFSNSRSEMNVSTLELGDSALYLCASSLDLGGTNEKLFFGSGTQLSVL.

This clonotype has at least ten counts. The chain recombines TRBV7-9 with TRBJ2-7; 7 bases agree with TRBD1. The V gene's germline CDR1 is SEHNR and CDR2 FQNEAQ (reference sequence). The CDR3 runs to 15 residues. Trimming removed 5 bases from V and 0 bases from J; junction bases left unmatched: 7. The CDR3 region has the DNA TGTGCCAGCAGCAATCGGGACAGACTCTCCTACGAGCAGTACTTC. Its protein is CASSNRDRLSYEQYF.

This clonotype was seen a few times. The chain is built from TRBV7-9 and TRBJ2-7, with a weak D call TRBD1 (5 bases). The germline gives CDR1 SEHNR, CDR2 FQNEAQ (reference sequence). This CDR3 is 14 amino acids long. V gave up 5 bases and J gave up 2 bases, with 13 bases separating them. The CDR3 nucleotides read TGTGCCAGCAGCAAACCACAGGCCCCCTACGAGCAGTACTTC. Translation gives CASSKPQAPYEQYF. The entire variable domain, with the rest obtained from reference TRBV7-9 and TRBJ2-7, is as follows: DTGVSQNPRHKITKRGQNVTFRCDPISEHNRLYWYRQTLGQGPEFLTYFQNEAQLEKSRLLSDRFSAERPKGSFSTLEIQRTEQGDSAMYLCASSKPQAPYEQYFGPGTRLTVT.